This TCR beta chain emerged from a study of blood T cell repertoires in COVID-19. Study-wide context: COVID-19 samples collected from the United States, Italy and Spain covered acute and convalescent phases. In each case, the material was cDNA or gDNA derived from T cells, B-cell-depleted T cells, or PBMCs.

This clone was recorded once. Germline CDR1 is WSHSY and CDR2 is SAAADI. J lost 4 bases, V lost 8 bases, and 8 bases had no gene match. This CDR3 has 15 residues. As handled by the study authors: Nucleated cell number was recorded as an estimate derived from reference gene primer amplification. Libraries were prepared by immunoSEQ multiplex PCR; TCRdb keeps only in-frame clonotypes and omits some of them. The V and J calls and clone size come from that table; D and trimming were worked out from the DNA. The sample consists of around 47,000 clones, 85% to 90% of them appearing once. V gene TRBV10-2 combines with J gene TRBJ2-1; TRBD2 matches 10 bases. The sequence was collected from a man older than 75 with active or convalescent COVID-19. Sequenced sample: peripheral blood. The CDR3: CASRPQRGGYNEQFF. The CDR3, as DNA: TGCGCCAGCCGTCCCCAGCGGGGGGGTTACAATGAGCAGTTCTTC.